The entry below gives a single TCR beta chain sequence along with its context. The junction does not match germline at one end; this may be a read error. CDR1 and CDR2 from the germline V gene are SGHRS and YFSETQ. The CDR3 contains 14 residues. The data stem from a study of blood T cell repertoires in COVID-19. Study context: Samples of COVID-19 (acute and convalescent) were obtained from the United States, Italy and Spain. From T cells, B-cell-depleted T cells, or PBMCs came the material, which was cDNA or gDNA.

In assigning cohorts, the study relied on participant-reported clinical history. The assay was immunoSEQ multiplex PCR, and TCRdb's table has in-frame clones only and misses some. The sample carries about 270,000 clones, around nine tenths recorded once. The specimen was PBMCs or T cells enriched from blood (not recorded which). This TCR was sampled from a woman under 30 who had recovered from COVID-19. The chain employs TRBV5-1 and TRBJ2-7; D not resolved. The CDR3 loop is CASSLSASVSQWHF. Written as DNA, the CDR3 is TGCGCCAGCAGCTTGTCTGCCTCCGTCAGTCAATGGCACTTC.